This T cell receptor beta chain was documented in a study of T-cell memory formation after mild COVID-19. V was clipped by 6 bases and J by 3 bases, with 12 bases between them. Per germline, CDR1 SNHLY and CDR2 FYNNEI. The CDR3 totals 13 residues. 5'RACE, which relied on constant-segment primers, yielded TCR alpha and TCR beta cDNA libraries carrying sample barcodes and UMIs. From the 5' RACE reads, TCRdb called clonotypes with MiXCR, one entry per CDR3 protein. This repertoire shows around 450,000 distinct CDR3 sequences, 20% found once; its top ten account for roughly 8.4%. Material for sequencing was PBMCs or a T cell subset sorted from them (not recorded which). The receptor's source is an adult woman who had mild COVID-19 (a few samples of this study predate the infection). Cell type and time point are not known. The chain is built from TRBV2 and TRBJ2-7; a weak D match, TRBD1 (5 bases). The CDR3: CASRKWQGYEQYF. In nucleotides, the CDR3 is TGTGCCAGCAGAAAGTGGCAGGGCTACGAGCAGTACTTC.